Listed here are 7 T cell receptor beta chains from one sample, sequenced in a study of regulatory T cells in long-lasting Graves disease. The sample's time point: newly diagnosed GD, antithyroid drugs for less than 3 months. There was RNA extracted from PBMCs, and the TCR library was made from it. HTBI primers from iRepertoire and Arm-PCR of CDR3 regions yielded the TCR beta libraries. TCRdb re-analysed the multiplex PCR reads in MiXCR, keeping a single row per CDR3 protein. The data contain about 350,000 distinct CDR3 sequences, roughly a sixth of them singletons. The same sample was also studied in work on T cells in Graves' hyperthyroidism and ophthalmopathy.

The sequencing used peripheral blood mononuclear cells (PBMCs), collected at new diagnosis, from a patient treated with antithyroid drugs. These receptors came from a man between 35 and 55 years old with Graves disease.

The chain joins TRBV4-1 to TRBJ1-4; D is unclear. This CDR3 has 15 residues. Germline loops: CDR1 MGHRA, CDR2 YSYEKL. Trimming cost V 0 bases and J 5 bases, with 10 bases left between them. The CDR3 DNA follows: TGCGCCAGCAGCCAAGATCGGGGAAGGAATGAAAAACTGTTTTTT. This translates into CASSQDRGRNEKLFF.

The rearrangement uses TRBV7-8 and TRBJ1-6; weak D call: TRBD1 (5 bases). The CDR3 is made up of 16 amino acids. The germline gives CDR1 SGHVS, CDR2 FQNEAQ. Trimming removed 6 bases from V and 6 bases from J, with 18 bases in between. The chain's CDR3 is CASRVLRDGTNSPLHF. In DNA, the CDR3 is TGTGCCAGCAGGGTTTTGAGGGACGGGACTAATTCACCCCTCCACTTT.

This clonotype was recorded at least ten times. The rearrangement joins TRBV20-1 to TRBJ2-5, with TRBD2 matching 8 bases. CDR3 length: 13 amino acids. V shed 1 base, J shed 4 bases, and the junction held 2 bases outside the gene matches. Looked up from germline, CDR1 is DFQATT and CDR2 is SNEGSKA (reference sequence). CDR3 nucleotide sequence: TGCAGTGCTAGAGCGGGGGGGCCAGAGACCCAGTACTTC. Translated: CSARAGGPETQYF.

V and J are TRBV5-6 and TRBJ2-7, with D perhaps assigned TRBD1 or TRBD2 (5 bases each). The CDR3 spans 14 residues. Germline V gives CDR1 SGHDT, CDR2 YYEEEE. V shed 1 base and J shed 4 bases, with 12 bases lying between them. CDR3 coding DNA: TGTGCCAGCAGCTTGACCGGGACCATTTACGAGCAGTACTTC. Its protein is CASSLTGTIYEQYF.

The sample holds many counts of this clonotype. V and J are TRBV20-1 and TRBJ2-7; D remains ambiguous. V lost 1 base and J lost 3, with 16 bases in between. CDR1 and CDR2 (germline): DFQATT, SNEGSKA (reference sequence). This CDR3 comprises 15 residues. Here the CDR3 reads CSARGMPVGDYEQYF. DNA for the CDR3: TGCAGTGCTAGAGGTATGCCCGTCGGAGACTACGAGCAGTACTTC.

This clonotype showed up many times. As DNA, the CDR3 is TGTGCCAGCAGCCCGCTCGGGACAGGCTACGAGCAGTACTTC. Amino acids: CASSPLGTGYEQYF. V and J are TRBV18 and TRBJ2-7, with 8 bases that match TRBD1. V trimming: 8 bases; J trimming: 3 bases; junction bases outside the gene matches: 9. Looked up from germline, CDR1 is KGHSH and CDR2 is LQKENI. The CDR3 runs 14 residues.

The chain employs TRBV6-5 and TRBJ2-3; TRBD2 matches at 8 bases. The CDR3 is made up of 15 amino acids. With V trimmed by 2 bases and J by 0 bases, 1 base remained unmatched. Germline CDR1 MNHEY, CDR2 SVGAGI. CDR3 bases: TGTGCCAGCAGTTACAAGCGGGGGAGCACAGATACGCAGTATTTT. Translating gives CASSYKRGSTDTQYF.